This T cell receptor (beta chain) originates from a study of T cells in narcolepsy. Sequencing used immunoSEQ multiplex PCR; TCRdb keeps in-frame clones, though not all of them. The data hold about 34,000 clones, with approximately 77% observed a single time. The receptor's source is a human donor in good health. The sample comprised memory (CD45RA-) CD4+ T cells from blood.

The CDR3 is CSVGLPSGYTF. CDR3 sequence (DNA): TGCAGCGTGGGCCTCCCCAGCGGCTACACCTTC. This chain links TRBV29-1 with TRBJ1-2; D is uncertain. The V gene's germline CDR1 is SQVTM and CDR2 ANQGSEA. The CDR3 covers 11 residues. V was cut by 6 bases and J by 8 bases, with 13 bases left in between. Using reference TRBV29-1 and TRBJ1-2 for the parts outside the CDR3, the full variable domain is SAVISQKPSRDICQRGTSLTIQCQVDSQVTMMFWYRQQPGQSLTLIATANQGSEATYESGFVIDKFPISRPNLTFSTLTVSNMSPEDSSIYLCSVGLPSGYTFGSGTRLTVV.